This T cell receptor (beta chain) emerged from a study of CD8 T cells in ankylosing spondylitis. Concerning this clonotype itself: What it recognizes is unknown.

TCRdb used MiXCR to reprocess the 5' RACE reads, holding one entry per CDR3 protein. The repertoire holds over 450,000 distinct CDR3 sequences, 9.5% to 15% seen once, with 6.8% in the top ten. Study-wide results and caveats: Ankylosing spondylitis blood appeared to be characterized by a TCR beta motif of roughly eight highly homologous variants. Past research had described some motif variants in reactive arthritis synovial fluid and blood.

Sequences were obtained from blood, either unsorted or a sorted T cell fraction (not recorded which). The TCR comes from a male donor with ankylosing spondylitis.

The CDR3 here is CASSLGQGQVHHGSDQPQHF. The DNA of the CDR3 is TGTGCCAGCAGCTTGGGACAGGGGCAGGTCCACCATGGGTCAGATCAGCCCCAGCATTTT. The chain links TRBV5-6 to TRBJ1-5; 8 nucleotides agree with TRBD1. The junction had 19 bases not matched to a gene; V was cut back by 0 bases and J by 5 bases. CDR1 and CDR2 from the germline V gene are SGHDT and YYEEEE. The CDR3 is 20 residues long.